The present entry profiles one T cell receptor (beta chain) with its context. The antigen remains unidentified. Germline V gene sequence: CDR1 MRHNA, CDR2 SNTAGT. The CDR3 has 18 amino acids. V was trimmed by 6 bases and J by 6 bases, leaving 27 bases between them. The record originates from a study of shared clonotypes between healthy human individuals. Points from the study as a whole: Among non-shared clonotypes, generation probabilities were lower than among those shared by all four donors.

Measured with immunoSEQ multiplex PCR; TCRdb has only the in-frame clones, and not every one. The sample consists of some 680,000 clones, around four fifths of them appearing once. The receptor comes from a woman in her thirties in good health. The gene calls are TRBV6-4 and TRBJ2-1, with D hard to call. Sequences were obtained from memory CD4+ T cells sorted from blood. Subset here: CD45RA-negative fraction. DNA for the CDR3: TGTGCCAGCAGCCCTCCCCCCTTTTCGCCCTTTGGGCCCAATGAGCAGTTCTTC. Residues: CASSPPPFSPFGPNEQFF.